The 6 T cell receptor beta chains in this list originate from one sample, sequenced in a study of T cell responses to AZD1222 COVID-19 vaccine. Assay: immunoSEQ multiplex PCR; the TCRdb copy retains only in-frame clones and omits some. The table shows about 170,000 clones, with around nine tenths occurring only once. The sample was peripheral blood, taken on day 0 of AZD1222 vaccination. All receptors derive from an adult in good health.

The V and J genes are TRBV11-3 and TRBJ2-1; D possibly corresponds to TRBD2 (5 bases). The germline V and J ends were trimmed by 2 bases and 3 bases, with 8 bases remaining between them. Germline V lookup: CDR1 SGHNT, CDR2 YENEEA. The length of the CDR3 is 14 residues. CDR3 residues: CASSLRGLYNEQFF. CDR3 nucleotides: TGTGCCAGCAGCTTACGCGGGCTCTACAATGAGCAGTTCTTC.

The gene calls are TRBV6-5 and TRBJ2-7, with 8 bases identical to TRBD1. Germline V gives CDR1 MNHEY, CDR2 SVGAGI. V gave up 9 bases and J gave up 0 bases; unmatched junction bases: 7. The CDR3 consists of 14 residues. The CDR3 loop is CASSDRESSYEQYF. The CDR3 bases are TGTGCCAGTTCGGACAGGGAGAGCTCCTACGAGCAGTACTTC.

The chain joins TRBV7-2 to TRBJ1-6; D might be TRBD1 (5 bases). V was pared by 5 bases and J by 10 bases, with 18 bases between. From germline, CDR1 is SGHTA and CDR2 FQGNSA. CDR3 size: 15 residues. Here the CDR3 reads CASSLSQGLGSPLHF. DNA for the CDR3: TGTGCCAGCAGCCTTAGTCAGGGCTTGGGATCACCCCTCCACTTT.

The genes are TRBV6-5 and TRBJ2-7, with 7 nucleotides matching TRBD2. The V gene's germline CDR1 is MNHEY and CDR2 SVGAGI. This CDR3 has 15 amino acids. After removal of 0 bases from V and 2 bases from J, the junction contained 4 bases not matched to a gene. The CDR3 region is CASSYSAGETYEQYF. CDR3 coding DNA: TGTGCCAGCAGTTACTCCGCGGGAGAGACCTACGAGCAGTACTTC.

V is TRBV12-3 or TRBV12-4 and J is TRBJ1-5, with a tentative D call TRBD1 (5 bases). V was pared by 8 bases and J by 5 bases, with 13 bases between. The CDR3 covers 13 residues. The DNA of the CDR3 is TGTGCCAGCGGCCAAGGGGCACATCAGCCCCAGCATTTT. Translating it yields CASGQGAHQPQHF.

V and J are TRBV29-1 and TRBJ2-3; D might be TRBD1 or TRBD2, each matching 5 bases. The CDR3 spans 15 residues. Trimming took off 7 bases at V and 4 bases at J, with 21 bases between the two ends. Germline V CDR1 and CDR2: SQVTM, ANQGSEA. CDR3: CSGTGTQAVADTQYF. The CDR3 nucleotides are TGCAGCGGGACCGGGACCCAGGCGGTAGCAGATACGCAGTATTTT.